One T cell receptor beta chain is described in this entry. CDR1 is GTSNPN and CDR2 is SVGIG in the germline V gene (reference sequence). V lost 5 bases and J lost 3, with 8 bases in between. The CDR3 totals 11 residues. In the original analysis: It was from reference gene primer amplification that nucleated cell counts were estimated. Some clones are missing from TCRdb's copy, which holds only in-frame ones; the method was immunoSEQ multiplex PCR. D and trimming come from the DNA, and the V and J calls and clone size come from that table. The table has around 94,000 clones, 65% to 90% seen once; the top ten hold about 1.7%. These data belong to a study of blood T cell repertoires in COVID-19. Study as a whole: From T cells, B-cell-depleted T cells, or PBMCs came the material, which was cDNA or gDNA.

The TCR originated in an elderly man with acute or convalescent COVID-19. The sample comprised peripheral blood. This rearrangement joins TRBV30 to TRBJ2-7; D is ambiguous. The CDR3 coding sequence is TGTGCCTGGTTGCGAGACTACGAGCAGTACTTC. Encoded protein: CAWLRDYEQYF.